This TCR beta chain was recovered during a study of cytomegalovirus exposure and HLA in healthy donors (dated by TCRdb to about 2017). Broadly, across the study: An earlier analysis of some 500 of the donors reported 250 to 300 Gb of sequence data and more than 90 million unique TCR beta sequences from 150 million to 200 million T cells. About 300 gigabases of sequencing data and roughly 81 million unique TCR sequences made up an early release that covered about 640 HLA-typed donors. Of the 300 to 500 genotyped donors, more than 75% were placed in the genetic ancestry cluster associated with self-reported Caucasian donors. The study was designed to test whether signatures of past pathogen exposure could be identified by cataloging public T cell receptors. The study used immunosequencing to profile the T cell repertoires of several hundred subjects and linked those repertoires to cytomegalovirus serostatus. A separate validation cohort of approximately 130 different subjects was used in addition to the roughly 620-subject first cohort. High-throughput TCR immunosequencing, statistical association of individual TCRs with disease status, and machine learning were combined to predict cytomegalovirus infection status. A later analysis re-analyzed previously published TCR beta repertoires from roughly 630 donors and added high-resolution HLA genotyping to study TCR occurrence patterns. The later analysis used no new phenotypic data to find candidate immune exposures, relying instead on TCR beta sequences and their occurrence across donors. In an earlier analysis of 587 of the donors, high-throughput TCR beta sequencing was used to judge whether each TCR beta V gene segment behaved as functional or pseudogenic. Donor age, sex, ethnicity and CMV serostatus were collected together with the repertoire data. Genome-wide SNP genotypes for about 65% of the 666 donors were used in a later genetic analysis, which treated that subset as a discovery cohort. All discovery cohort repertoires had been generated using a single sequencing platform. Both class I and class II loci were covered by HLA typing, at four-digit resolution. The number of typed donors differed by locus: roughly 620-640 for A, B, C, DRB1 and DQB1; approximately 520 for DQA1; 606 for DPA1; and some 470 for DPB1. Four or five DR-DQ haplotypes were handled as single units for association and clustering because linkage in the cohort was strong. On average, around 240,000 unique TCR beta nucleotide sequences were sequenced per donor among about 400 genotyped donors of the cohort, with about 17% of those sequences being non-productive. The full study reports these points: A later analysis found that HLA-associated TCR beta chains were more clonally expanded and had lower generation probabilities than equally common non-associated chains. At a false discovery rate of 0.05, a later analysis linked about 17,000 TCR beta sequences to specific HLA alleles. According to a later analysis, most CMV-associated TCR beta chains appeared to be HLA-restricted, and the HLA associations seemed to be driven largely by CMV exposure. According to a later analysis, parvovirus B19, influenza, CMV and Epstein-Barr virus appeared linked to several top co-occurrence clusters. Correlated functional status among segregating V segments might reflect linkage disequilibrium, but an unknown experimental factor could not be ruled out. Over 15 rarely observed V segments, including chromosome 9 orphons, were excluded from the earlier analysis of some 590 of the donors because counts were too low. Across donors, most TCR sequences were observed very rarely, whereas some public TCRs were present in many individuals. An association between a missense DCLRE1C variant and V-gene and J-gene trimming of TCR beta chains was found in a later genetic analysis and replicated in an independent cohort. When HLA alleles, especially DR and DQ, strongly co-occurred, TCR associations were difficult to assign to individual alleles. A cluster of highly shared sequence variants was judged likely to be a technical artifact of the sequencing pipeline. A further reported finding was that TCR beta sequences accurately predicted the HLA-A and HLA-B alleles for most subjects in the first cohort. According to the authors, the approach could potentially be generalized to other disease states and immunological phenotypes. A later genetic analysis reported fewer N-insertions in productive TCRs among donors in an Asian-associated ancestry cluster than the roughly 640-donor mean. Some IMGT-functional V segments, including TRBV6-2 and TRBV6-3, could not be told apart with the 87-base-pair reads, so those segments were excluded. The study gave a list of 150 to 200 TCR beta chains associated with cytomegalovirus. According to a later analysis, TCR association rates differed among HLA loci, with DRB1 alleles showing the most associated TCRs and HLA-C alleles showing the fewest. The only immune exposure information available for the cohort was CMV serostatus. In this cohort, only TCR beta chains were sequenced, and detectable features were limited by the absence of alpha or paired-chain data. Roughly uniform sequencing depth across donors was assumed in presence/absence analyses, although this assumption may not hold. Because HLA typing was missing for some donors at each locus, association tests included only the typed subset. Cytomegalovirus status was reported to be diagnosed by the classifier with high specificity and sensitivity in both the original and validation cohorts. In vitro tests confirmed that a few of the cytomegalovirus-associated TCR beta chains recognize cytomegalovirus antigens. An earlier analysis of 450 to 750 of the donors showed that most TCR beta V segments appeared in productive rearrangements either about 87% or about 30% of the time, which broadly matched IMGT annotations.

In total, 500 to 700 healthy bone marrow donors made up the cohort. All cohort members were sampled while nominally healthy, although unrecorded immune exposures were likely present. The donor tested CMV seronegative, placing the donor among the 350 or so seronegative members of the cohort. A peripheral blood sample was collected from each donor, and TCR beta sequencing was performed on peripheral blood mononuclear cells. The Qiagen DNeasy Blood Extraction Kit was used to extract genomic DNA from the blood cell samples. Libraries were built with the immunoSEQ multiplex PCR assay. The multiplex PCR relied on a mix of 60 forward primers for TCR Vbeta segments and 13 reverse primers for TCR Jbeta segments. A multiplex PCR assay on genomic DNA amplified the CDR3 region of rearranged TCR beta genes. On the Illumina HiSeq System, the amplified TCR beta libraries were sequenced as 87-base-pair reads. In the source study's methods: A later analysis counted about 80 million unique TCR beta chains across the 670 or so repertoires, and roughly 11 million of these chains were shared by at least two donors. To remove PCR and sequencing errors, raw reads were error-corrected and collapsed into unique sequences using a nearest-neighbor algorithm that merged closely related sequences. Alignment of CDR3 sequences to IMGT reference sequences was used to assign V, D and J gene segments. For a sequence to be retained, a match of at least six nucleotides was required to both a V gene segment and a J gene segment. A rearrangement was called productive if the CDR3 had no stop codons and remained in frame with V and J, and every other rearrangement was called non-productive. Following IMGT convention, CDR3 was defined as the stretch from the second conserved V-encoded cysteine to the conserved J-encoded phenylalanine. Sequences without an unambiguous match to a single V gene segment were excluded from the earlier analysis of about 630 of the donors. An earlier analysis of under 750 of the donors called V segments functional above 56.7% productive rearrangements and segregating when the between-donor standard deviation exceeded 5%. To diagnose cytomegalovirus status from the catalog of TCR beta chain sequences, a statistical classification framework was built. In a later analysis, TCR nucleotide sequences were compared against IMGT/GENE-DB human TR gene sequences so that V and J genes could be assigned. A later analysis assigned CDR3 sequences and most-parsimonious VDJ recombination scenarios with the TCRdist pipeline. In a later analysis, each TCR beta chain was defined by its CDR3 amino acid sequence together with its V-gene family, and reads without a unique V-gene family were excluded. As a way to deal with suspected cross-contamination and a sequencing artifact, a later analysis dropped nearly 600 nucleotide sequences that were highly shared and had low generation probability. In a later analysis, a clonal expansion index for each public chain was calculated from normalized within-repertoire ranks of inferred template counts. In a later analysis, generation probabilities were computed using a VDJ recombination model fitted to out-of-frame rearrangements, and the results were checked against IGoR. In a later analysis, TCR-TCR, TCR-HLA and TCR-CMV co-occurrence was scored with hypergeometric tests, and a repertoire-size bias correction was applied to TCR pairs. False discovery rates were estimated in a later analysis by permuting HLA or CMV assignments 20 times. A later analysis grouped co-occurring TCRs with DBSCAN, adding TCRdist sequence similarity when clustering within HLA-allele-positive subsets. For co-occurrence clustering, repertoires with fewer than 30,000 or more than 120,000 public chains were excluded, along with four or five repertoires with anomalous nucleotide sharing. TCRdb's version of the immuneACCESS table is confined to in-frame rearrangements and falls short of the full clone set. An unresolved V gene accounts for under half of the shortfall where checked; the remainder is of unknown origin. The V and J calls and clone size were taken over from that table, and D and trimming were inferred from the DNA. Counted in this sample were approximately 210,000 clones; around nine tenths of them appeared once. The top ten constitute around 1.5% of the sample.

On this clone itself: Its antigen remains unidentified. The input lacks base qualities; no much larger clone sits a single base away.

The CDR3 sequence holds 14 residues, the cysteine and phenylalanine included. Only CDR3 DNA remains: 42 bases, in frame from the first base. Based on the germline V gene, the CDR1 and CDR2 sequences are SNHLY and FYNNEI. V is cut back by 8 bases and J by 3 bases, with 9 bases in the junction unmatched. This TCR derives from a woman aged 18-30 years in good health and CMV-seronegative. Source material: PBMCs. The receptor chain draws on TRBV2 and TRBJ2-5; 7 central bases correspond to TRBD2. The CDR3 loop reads CASDRVGGEETQYF. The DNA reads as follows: TGTGCCAGCGACCGAGTTGGGGGGGAAGAGACCCAGTACTTC.